This is a list of T cell receptor beta chains from one sample in a study of T cells in Graves' hyperthyroidism and ophthalmopathy. One entry per CDR3 protein, called by TCRdb with MiXCR from the multiplex PCR reads. The repertoire has approximately 590,000 distinct CDR3 sequences, about 15% of them found once; the top ten carry less than 9.5%. Source material: blood. These receptors all stem from a woman aged 25 to 39 with Graves' hyperthyroidism. Both conserved end residues are part of each CDR3. The D gene is left open where the match is weak. Clone size is stated in some rows and not others, as once, few, many or a class when expanded.

d_call | j_call | clone_size | v_call | cdr3_aa | cdr3_nt
- | TRBJ2-2 | many | TRBV3-1 | CASSRSYGELFF | TGTGCCAGCAGCCGCAGTTATGGGGAGCTGTTTTTT
TRBD1 | TRBJ1-1 | - | TRBV11-2 | CASSLDRGHVTEAFF | TGTGCCAGCAGCTTAGACAGGGGGCATGTCACTGAAGCTTTCTTT
- | TRBJ1-6 | - | TRBV3-1 | CASSQERDSILSSPLHF | TGTGCCAGCAGCCAAGAGAGGGACTCTATTCTAAGTTCACCCCTCCACTTT
- | TRBJ1-5 | few | TRBV18 | CASSPEISNQPQHF | TGTGCCAGCTCACCAGAGATTAGCAATCAGCCCCAGCATTTT
- | TRBJ2-7 | many | TRBV10-3 | CAISDGPVSYEQYF | TGTGCCATCAGTGACGGACCGGTCTCCTACGAGCAGTACTTC
- | TRBJ2-1 | many | TRBV2 | CAIMSEGSYNEQFF | TGTGCCATCATGTCTGAGGGCTCCTACAATGAGCAGTTCTTC
TRBD2 | TRBJ2-3 | - | TRBV19 | CASSIEATSMHEDTQYF | TGTGCCAGTAGTATAGAAGCGACTAGCATGCACGAAGATACGCAGTATTTT
TRBD2 | TRBJ2-3 | many | TRBV7-9 | CASSLGLAQADTQYF | TGTGCCAGCAGCTTAGGACTAGCGCAAGCAGATACGCAGTATTTT
- | TRBJ2-7 | few | TRBV27 | CASSLRGLLTYEQYF | TGTGCCAGCAGTTTACGTGGACTCCTAACCTACGAGCAGTACTTC
- | TRBJ1-5 | many | TRBV5-1 | CASSLDQPQHF | TGCGCCAGCAGCTTGGATCAGCCCCAGCATTTT
TRBD2 | TRBJ2-1 | - | TRBV4-3 | CASSQRPGLAGLNEQFF | TGCGCCAGCAGCCAACGTCCGGGACTAGCGGGACTCAATGAGCAGTTCTTC
- | TRBJ2-7 | few | TRBV6-5 | CASSYSSGDVGLIGQYF | TGTGCCAGCAGTTACTCCTCCGGGGACGTAGGATTAATTGGGCAGTACTTC
- | TRBJ1-1 | many | TRBV28 | CASSLGWGGGTEAFF | TGTGCCAGCAGTTTGGGTTGGGGTGGAGGCACTGAAGCTTTCTTT
- | TRBJ1-5 | many | TRBV2 | CASSESWGTQHF | TGTGCCAGCAGTGAAAGTTGGGGGACCCAGCATTTT
- | TRBJ1-1 | many | TRBV30 | CAWSVFRAGEAFF | TGTGCCTGGAGTGTTTTCAGGGCGGGAGAAGCTTTCTTT
TRBD2 | TRBJ2-1 | - | TRBV11-2 | CASSLVGLAASYNEQFF | TGTGCCAGCAGCTTAGTCGGACTAGCGGCGTCCTACAATGAGCAGTTCTTC